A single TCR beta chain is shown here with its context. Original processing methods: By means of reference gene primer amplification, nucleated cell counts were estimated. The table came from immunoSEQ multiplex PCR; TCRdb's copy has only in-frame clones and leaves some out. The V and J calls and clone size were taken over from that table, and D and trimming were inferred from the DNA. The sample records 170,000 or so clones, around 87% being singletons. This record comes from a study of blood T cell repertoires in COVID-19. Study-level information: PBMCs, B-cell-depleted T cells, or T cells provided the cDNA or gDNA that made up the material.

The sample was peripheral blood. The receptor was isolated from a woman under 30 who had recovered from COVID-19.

CDR3: CASSLFVRAYNSPLHF. In nucleotides, the CDR3 is TGTGCCAGCAGCTTATTCGTCCGAGCATATAATTCACCCCTCCACTTT. The genes are TRBV7-2 and TRBJ1-6, with D unresolved. The CDR3 length is 16 residues. Trimming cost V 2 bases and J 4 bases, with 12 bases left between them. CDR1 is SGHTA, CDR2 FQGNSA, per germline.